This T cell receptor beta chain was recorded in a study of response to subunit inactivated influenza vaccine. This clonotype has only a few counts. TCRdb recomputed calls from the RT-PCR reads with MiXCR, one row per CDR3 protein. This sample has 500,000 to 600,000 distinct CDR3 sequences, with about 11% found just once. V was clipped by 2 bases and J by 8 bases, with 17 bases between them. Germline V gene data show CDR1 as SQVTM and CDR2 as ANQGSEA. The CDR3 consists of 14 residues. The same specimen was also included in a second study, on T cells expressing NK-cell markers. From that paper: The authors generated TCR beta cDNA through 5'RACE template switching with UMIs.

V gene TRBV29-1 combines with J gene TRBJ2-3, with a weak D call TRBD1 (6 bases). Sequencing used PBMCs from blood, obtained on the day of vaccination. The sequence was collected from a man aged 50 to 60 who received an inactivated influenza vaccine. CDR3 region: CSVEIWGLDGTQYF. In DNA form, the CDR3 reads TGCAGCGTTGAAATTTGGGGGCTAGATGGTACGCAGTATTTT.